What follows is one TCR beta chain and its context. Its specificity is unknown. In germline, CDR1 is MNHNS, CDR2 SASEGT. The CDR3 runs to 15 residues. Trimming took 1 base from V and 1 from J, leaving 10 bases between them. The data were obtained in a study of cytomegalovirus exposure and HLA in healthy donors. Study at large: Falling in the Caucasian-associated ancestry cluster were about 80% of 350 to 400 genotyped donors.

PCR used 60 Vbeta primers and 13 Jbeta primers. TCRdb keeps only in-frame clones here, not all; method: immunoSEQ multiplex PCR. The sample holds approximately 140,000 clones; about 74% are singletons and the top ten take 4.9%. Study-level findings and limits: Reports indicated that the classifier achieved high specificity and sensitivity in diagnosing cytomegalovirus status. The majority of TCR sequences were rare, yet some public TCRs appeared in many donors. A later analysis reportedly found fewer N-insertions in an Asian-associated ancestry cluster than the approximately 660-donor mean.

The material sequenced was PBMCs. The source is a woman aged 50 to 60 in good health and CMV-seronegative. The genes are TRBV6-1 and TRBJ1-2; no clear D gene. CDR3 sequence reads: CASSEGPGNNYGYTF. For the CDR3, the DNA is TGTGCCAGCAGTGAAGGGCCAGGAAATAACTATGGCTACACCTTC.